This TCR beta chain is drawn from a study of cytomegalovirus exposure and HLA in healthy donors. Whole-study findings and limits: A few chains tied to CMV proved CMV antigen-specific in vitro. Reports credit the classifier with highly specific, highly sensitive diagnosis of cytomegalovirus status. Researchers catalogued about 150 TCR beta chains as cytomegalovirus-associated.

Generated by immunoSEQ multiplex PCR, the TCRdb table keeps only in-frame clones and is missing some. The sample holds around 300,000 clones, approximately 87% seen once. Note on this clone: Its specificity is unknown.

V lost 1 base, J lost 1 base, and 8 bases stayed unmatched. Germline V gene lookup returns CDR1 SGHTS and CDR2 YDEGEE. The CDR3 spans 18 residues. The chain couples TRBV5-8 to TRBJ2-3; 11 bases agree with TRBD2. The sequencing input was PBMCs. This TCR was sampled from a woman under 30 in good health and CMV-seronegative. The CDR3 sequence is CASSLTSGRITRTDTQYF. CDR3 in DNA: TGTGCCAGCAGCTTGACTAGCGGGAGAATTACCCGCACAGATACGCAGTATTTT.